Following are 6 T cell receptor beta chains from one sample sequenced in a study of vaccination effects on CD4 cells after COVID-19. These receptors are not linked to any known antigen. This table comes from immunoSEQ multiplex PCR, and its TCRdb copy is limited to in-frame clones, with some not included. The data contain roughly 70,000 clones, around 70% of them singletons. With the ViraFEST assay, the study expanded antigen-specific CD4+ T cells using viral peptide pools, then sequenced them. Cultured cells yielded isolated CD4+ T cells after 10 days. This individual contracted SARS-CoV-2 between March and December 2020, as verified by PCR. Sequencing used CD4+ T cells from PBMCs cultured with HIV peptides, obtained before COVID-19 vaccination. Sample subset: HIV-1 Nef peptide pool negative control/reference culture. The origin of the receptors is a human donor who had a prior SARS-CoV-2 infection.

This sequence joins TRBV18 and TRBJ2-1; 12 positions match TRBD2. From germline, CDR1 is KGHSH and CDR2 LQKENI. This CDR3 comprises 16 residues. The V segment lost 2 bases and the J segment 8 bases; nucleotides outside the gene matches: 7. In nucleotides, the CDR3 is TGTGCCAGCTCACCAGCTAGCGGGGGGGCCGTGTATGAGCAGTTCTTC. It codes for CASSPASGGAVYEQFF. Filled out from reference TRBV18 and TRBJ2-1, the complete variable domain reads NAGVMQNPRHLVRRRGQEARLRCSPMKGHSHVYWYRQLPEEGLKFMVYLQKENIIDESGMPKERFSAEFPKEGPSILRIQQVVRGDSAAYFCASSPASGGAVYEQFFGPGTRLTVL.

This clone was seen once. The chain has TRBV10-3 and TRBJ2-7, with 7 positions matching TRBD1. The CDR3 is 14 residues long. The germline CDR1 and CDR2 sequences are ENHRY and SYGVKD. With 4 bases clipped from V and 0 bases from J, the junction kept 3 bases outside the gene matches. The CDR3 sequence is CAISVDRPSYEQYF. The CDR3 nucleotides read TGTGCCATCAGTGTGGACAGGCCCTCCTACGAGCAGTACTTC.

This clone turned up a few times. This chain uses TRBV28 with TRBJ1-3; D gene unclear. The ends were cut back, 8 bases at V and 0 bases at J, with 26 bases in the middle. From germline, CDR1 is MDHEN and CDR2 SYDVKM. CDR3 length: 19 residues. Here the CDR3 DNA reads TGTGCCAGCCGCCCTGACAAGGCGATCTACCTTTTCTCTGGAAACACCATATATTTT. Translation: CASRPDKAIYLFSGNTIYF.

The gene calls are TRBV7-2 and TRBJ2-3; D remains unclear. V was pared by 1 base and J by 2 bases, with 10 bases between. Looked up from germline, CDR1 is SGHTA and CDR2 is FQGNSA. This CDR3 is 15 amino acids long. Here the CDR3 reads CASSLEWAHTDTQYF. Written as DNA, the CDR3 is TGTGCCAGCAGCTTAGAGTGGGCGCACACAGATACGCAGTATTTT.

This CDR3 is CSAVILRDSHTGELFF. The CDR3 coding sequence is TGCAGCGCCGTGATACTCCGGGACAGCCACACCGGGGAGCTGTTTTTT. The chain is built from TRBV29-1 and TRBJ2-2; 7 bases fit TRBD1. The V gene's germline CDR1 is SQVTM and CDR2 ANQGSEA. V gave up 7 bases and J gave up 3 bases; unmatched junction bases: 14. The CDR3 sequence is 16 residues long.

The rearrangement links TRBV7-8 to TRBJ1-5, with TRBD1 as a possible D gene (6 bases). The germline V gene has CDR1 SGHVS and CDR2 FQNEAQ. V gave up 2 bases and J gave up 0 bases, with 14 bases separating them. The CDR3 length is 17 residues. This chain's CDR3 is CASSLPRQDYSNQPQHF. CDR3 in DNA: TGTGCCAGCAGCTTACCCAGACAGGATTATAGCAATCAGCCCCAGCATTTT.